This T cell receptor (beta chain) was documented in a study of shared clonotypes between healthy human individuals. Study observations and caveats: Generally, estimated richness proved larger in naive subsets than it did in memory subsets.

Of note for this clone: Its antigen is not identified.

This CDR3 spans 19 amino acids. After removal of 2 bases from V and 1 base from J, the junction contained 9 bases not matched to a gene. Germline CDR1 MGHRA, CDR2 YSYEKL. TCRdb's table, derived via immunoSEQ multiplex PCR, lists solely in-frame clones and lacks some. The sample has millions of clones, around 95% seen once; the top ten hold approximately 0.13%. This receptor was taken from a man younger than 35 in good health. The chain recombines TRBV4-1 with TRBJ2-2; 11 positions match TRBD2. Input material: naive CD4+ T cells sorted from blood. Sample subset: CD45RA+ positively selected. The CDR3 bases are TGCGCCAGCAGCCAAAACCCTCGGACTAGCGGGCTGAACACCGGGGAGCTGTTTTTT. It translates to CASSQNPRTSGLNTGELFF.